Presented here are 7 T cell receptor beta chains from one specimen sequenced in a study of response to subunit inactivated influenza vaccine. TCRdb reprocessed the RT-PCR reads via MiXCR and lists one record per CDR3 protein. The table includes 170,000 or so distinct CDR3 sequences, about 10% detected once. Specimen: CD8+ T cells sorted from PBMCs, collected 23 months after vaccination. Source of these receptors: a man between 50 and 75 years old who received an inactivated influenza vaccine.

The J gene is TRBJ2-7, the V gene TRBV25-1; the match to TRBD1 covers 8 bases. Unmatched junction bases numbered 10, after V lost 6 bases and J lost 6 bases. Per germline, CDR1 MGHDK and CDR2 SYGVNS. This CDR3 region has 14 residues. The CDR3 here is CASRTGGAASEQYF. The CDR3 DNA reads TGTGCCAGCAGAACAGGGGGAGCCGCCTCCGAGCAGTACTTC.

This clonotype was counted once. The CDR3 protein is CASSCGGTDTQYF. The CDR3 DNA sequence: TGTGCCAGCAGTTGCGGGGGGACAGATACGCAGTATTTT. The chain uses TRBV12-3 or TRBV12-4 and TRBJ2-3, with TRBD2 matching over 8 bases. Trimming removed 4 bases from V and 3 bases from J; junction bases left unmatched: 0. The CDR3 consists of 13 residues.

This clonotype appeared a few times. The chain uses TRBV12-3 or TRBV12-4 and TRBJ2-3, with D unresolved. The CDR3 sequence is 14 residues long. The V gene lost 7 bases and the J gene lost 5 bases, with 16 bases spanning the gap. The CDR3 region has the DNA TGTGCCAGCAACCCTACAAACCCCGGAGATACGCAGTATTTT. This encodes CASNPTNPGDTQYF.

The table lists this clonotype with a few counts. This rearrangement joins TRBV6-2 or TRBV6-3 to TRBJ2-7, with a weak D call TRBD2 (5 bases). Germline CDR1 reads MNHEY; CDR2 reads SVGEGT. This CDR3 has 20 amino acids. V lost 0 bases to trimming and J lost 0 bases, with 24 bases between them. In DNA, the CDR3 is TGTGCCAGCAGTTACTCGATTTTCGGTTTGGAGCGGAACCCCTCCTACGAGCAGTACTTC. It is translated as CASSYSIFGLERNPSYEQYF.

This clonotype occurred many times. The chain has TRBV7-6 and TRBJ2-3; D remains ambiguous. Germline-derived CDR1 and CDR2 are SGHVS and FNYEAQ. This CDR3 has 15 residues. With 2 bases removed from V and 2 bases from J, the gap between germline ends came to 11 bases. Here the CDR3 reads CASSLLARPTDTQYF. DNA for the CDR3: TGTGCCAGCAGCTTATTGGCCAGGCCCACAGATACGCAGTATTTT.

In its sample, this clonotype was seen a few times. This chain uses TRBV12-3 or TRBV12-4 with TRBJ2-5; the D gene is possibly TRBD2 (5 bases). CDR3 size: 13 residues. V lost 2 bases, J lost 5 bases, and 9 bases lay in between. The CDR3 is CASSLIARETQYF. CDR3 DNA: TGTGCCAGCAGTTTAATAGCGAGGGAGACCCAGTACTTC.

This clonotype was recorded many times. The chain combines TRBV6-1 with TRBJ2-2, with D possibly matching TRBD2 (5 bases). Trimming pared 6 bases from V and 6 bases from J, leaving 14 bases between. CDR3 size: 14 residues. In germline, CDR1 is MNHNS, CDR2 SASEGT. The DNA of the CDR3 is TGTGCCAGCAGGAGGGAGAGTTTCGCCGGGGAGCTGTTTTTT. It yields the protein CASRRESFAGELFF.